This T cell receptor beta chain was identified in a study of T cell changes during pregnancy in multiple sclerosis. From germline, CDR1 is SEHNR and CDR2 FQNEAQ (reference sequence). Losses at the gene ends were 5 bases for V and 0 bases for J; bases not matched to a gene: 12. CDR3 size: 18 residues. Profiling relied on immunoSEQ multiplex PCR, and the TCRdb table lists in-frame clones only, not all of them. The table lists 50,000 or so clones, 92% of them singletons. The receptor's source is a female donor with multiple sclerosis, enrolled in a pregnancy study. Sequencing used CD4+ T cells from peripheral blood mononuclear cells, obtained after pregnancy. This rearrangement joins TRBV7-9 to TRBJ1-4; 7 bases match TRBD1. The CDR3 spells CASSPRTGRLTTNEKLFF. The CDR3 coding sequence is TGTGCCAGCAGCCCCCGGACAGGTCGCCTTACAACTAATGAAAAACTGTTTTTT.